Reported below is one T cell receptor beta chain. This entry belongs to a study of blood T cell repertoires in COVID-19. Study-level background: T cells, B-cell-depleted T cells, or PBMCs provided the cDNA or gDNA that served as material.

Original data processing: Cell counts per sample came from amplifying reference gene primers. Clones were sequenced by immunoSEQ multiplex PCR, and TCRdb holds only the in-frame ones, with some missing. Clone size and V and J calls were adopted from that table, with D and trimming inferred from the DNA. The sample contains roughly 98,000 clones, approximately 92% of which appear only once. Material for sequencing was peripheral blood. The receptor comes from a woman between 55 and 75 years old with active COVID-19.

The CDR3 bases are TGTGCCAGCAGCGTGGGACATTATAATTCACCCCTCCACTTT. The encoded protein is CASSVGHYNSPLHF. The rearrangement joins TRBV9 to TRBJ1-6, with D maybe TRBD1 (6 bases). Looked up from germline, CDR1 is SGDLS and CDR2 is YYNGEE. The CDR3 is made up of 14 amino acids. V was trimmed by 2 bases and J by 4 bases, leaving 7 bases between them.